The 32 T cell receptor beta chains below were found in one sample sequenced in a study of long-term antiretroviral therapy in people with HIV. Assay version v3.0 of immunoSEQ was used, and it was run at survey level. The protocol was immunoSEQ multiplex PCR, while the TCRdb copy is restricted to in-frame clones and leaves out a portion. The profile covers about 24,000 clones, with 79% appearing a single time and roughly 10% taken by the ten largest. This material consisted of unsorted PBMCs, taken 1.2 years after starting antiretroviral therapy. Source of these receptors: a woman aged 40 to 49 with HIV.

The V call is TRBV9, the J call TRBJ1-3; 9 bases align to TRBD1. Per the germline V gene, CDR1 is SGDLS and CDR2 is YYNGEE. CDR3 length: 16 residues. Trimming cost V 3 bases and J 0 bases; bases outside gene matches: 4. As DNA, the CDR3 is TGTGCCAGCAGCGCACAGGGGGCCGGCTCTGGAAACACCATATATTTT. Translated: CASSAQGAGSGNTIYF. Full variable domain (outside the CDR3, taken from reference TRBV9 and TRBJ1-3): DSGVTQTPKHLITATGQRVTLRCSPRSGDLSVYWYQQSLDQGLQFLIQYYNGEERAKGNILERFSAQQFPDLHSELNLSSLELGDSALYFCASSAQGAGSGNTIYFGEGSWLTVV.

This sequence joins TRBV14 and TRBJ2-1, with D unclear. Germline V gene lookup returns CDR1 SGHDN and CDR2 FVKESK. With 3 bases removed from V and 4 bases from J, the gap between germline ends came to 19 bases. The CDR3 covers 17 residues. The CDR3, as DNA: TGTGCCAGCAGCCATCGTAGGCTGCGTTTTCCTTACAATGAGCAGTTCTTC. The encoded protein is CASSHRRLRFPYNEQFF.

This clone appeared once. The CDR3 is CASSPRQGFGNEQFF. CDR3 DNA: TGCGCCAGCAGCCCCAGACAGGGCTTCGGCAATGAGCAGTTCTTC. This rearrangement joins TRBV5-1 to TRBJ2-1; 7 bases line up with TRBD1. V shed 4 bases and J 6 bases; nucleotides not matched to a gene: 10. CDR3 length: 15 amino acids. Germline V gene sequence: CDR1 SGHRS, CDR2 YFSETQ.

The CDR3 loop reads CASSPRLTANQPQHF. In DNA, the CDR3 is TGTGCCAGCAGCCCCCGTCTAACCGCCAATCAGCCCCAGCATTTT. V gene TRBV7-2 combines with J gene TRBJ1-5; no definite D call. The CDR3 extends over 15 amino acids. Trimming took 5 bases from V and 3 from J, leaving 14 bases between them. Looked up from germline, CDR1 is SGHTA and CDR2 is FQGNSA.

This clone was observed a single time. The chain recombines TRBV19 with TRBJ1-2; 10 nucleotides match TRBD1. The V gene end was trimmed by 5 bases and the J gene end by 1 base; junction bases not matched to a gene: 7. The CDR3 spans 16 residues. Looked up from germline, CDR1 is LNHDA and CDR2 is SQIVND (reference sequence). CDR3 DNA sequence: TGTGCCAGTAGTCCGCTGACAGGGGGCAGTAACTATGGCTACACCTTC. It is translated as CASSPLTGGSNYGYTF.

In DNA, the CDR3 is TGTGCCAGTAGTATCGGCAGGGTTGCGTTTTTT. Protein: CASSIGRVAFF. The chain uses TRBV19 and TRBJ1-4; weak D call: TRBD1 (5 bases). Germline lookup yields CDR1 LNHDA and CDR2 SQIVND (reference sequence). The CDR3 contains 11 residues. Trimming removed 3 bases at V and 16 bases at J, with 12 bases between.

This chain uses TRBV11-2 with TRBJ1-2; 11 nucleotides match TRBD1. Germline CDR1 is SGHAT and CDR2 is FQNNGV. Germline trimming cut 5 bases from V and 8 bases from J; bases unmatched to any gene: 4. There are 13 residues in the CDR3. For the CDR3, the DNA is TGTGCCAGCAGCAAGGACAGGGGGCAGGGCTACACCTTC. Its translation is CASSKDRGQGYTF.

CDR3 DNA sequence: TGCGCCAGCAGCCCGGCGAACGGGGGCAATCAGCCCCAGCATTTT. Translation gives CASSPANGGNQPQHF. The chain carries TRBV4-3 and TRBJ1-5; D is undetermined. The CDR3 covers 15 residues. The V end lost 4 bases, the J end lost 2 bases, and 12 bases lay between the germline ends. From germline, CDR1 is LGHNA and CDR2 YSLEER.

This sequence joins TRBV5-5 and TRBJ1-3; D is uncertain. The CDR3 contains 13 residues. Per germline, CDR1 SGHKS and CDR2 YYEKEE (reference sequence). V was pared by 3 bases and J by 6 bases, with 10 bases between. For the CDR3, the DNA is TGTGCCAGCAGCTCCCTGCGTGAAAACACCATATATTTT. It encodes CASSSLRENTIYF. Drawing the rest from reference TRBV5-5 and TRBJ1-3, the complete variable domain is DAGVTQSPTHLIKTRGQQVTLRCSPISGHKSVSWYQQVLGQGPQFIFQYYEKEERGRGNFPDRFSARQFPNYSSELNVNALLLGDSALYLCASSSLRENTIYFGEGSWLTVV.

The rearrangement links TRBV5-4 to TRBJ1-2; D not certain. The CDR3 runs 15 residues. The V end was cut by 4 bases, the J end by 2 bases, with 15 bases between. CDR1 is SGHNT, CDR2 YYREEE, per germline (reference sequence). CDR3 nucleotide sequence: TGTGCCAGCAGCATGGGGAAGGAGGGAAACTATGGCTACACCTTC. It specifies CASSMGKEGNYGYTF.

This rearrangement joins TRBV5-1 to TRBJ1-5, with D perhaps matching TRBD1 (6 bases). The CDR3 loop spans 14 amino acids. V was pared by 4 bases and J by 5 bases, with 13 bases between. Germline CDR1 and CDR2: SGHRS and YFSETQ. For the CDR3, the DNA is TGCGCCAGCAGCCAAGTAGGGGGGGATCAGCCCCAGCATTTT. It specifies CASSQVGGDQPQHF.

The chain uses TRBV4-1 and TRBJ2-5; 7 bases agree with TRBD1. Germline CDR1 MGHRA, CDR2 YSYEKL. The CDR3 sequence is 17 residues long. After removal of 1 base from V and 1 base from J, the junction contained 9 bases not matched to a gene. CDR3 sequence reads: CASSQVTLGQAQETQYF. Here the CDR3 DNA reads TGCGCCAGCAGCCAAGTTACTCTTGGACAGGCCCAAGAGACCCAGTACTTC.

The J gene is TRBJ1-1, the V gene TRBV4-1; D gene uncertain. Trimming took off 2 bases at V and 1 base at J, with 14 bases between the two ends. The CDR3 length is 16 residues. Germline CDR1 and CDR2: MGHRA and YSYEKL. CDR3 residues: CASSQSPAVPNTEAFF. CDR3 coding DNA: TGCGCCAGCAGCCAATCGCCAGCCGTGCCGAACACTGAAGCTTTCTTT.

The chain couples TRBV30 to TRBJ1-1; TRBD1 agrees at 7 bases. CDR3 length: 15 amino acids. Germline V gene lookup returns CDR1 GTSNPN and CDR2 SVGIG (reference sequence). The V gene end was trimmed by 1 base and the J gene end by 1 base; junction bases not matched to a gene: 6. In DNA, the CDR3 is TGTGCCTGGAGTGCCGCGGACAGGACGAACACTGAAGCTTTCTTT. Translating gives CAWSAADRTNTEAFF.

V and J are TRBV5-4 and TRBJ1-1; D gene uncertain. V dropped 0 bases and J dropped 6 bases, with 15 bases sitting between them. Germline loops: CDR1 SGHNT, CDR2 YYREEE (reference sequence). This CDR3 contains 15 residues. The CDR3 sequence is CASSLVADVSAEAFF. The CDR3 nucleotides read TGTGCCAGCAGCTTGGTAGCAGATGTGAGCGCTGAAGCTTTCTTT.

This clone appeared a few times. Written as DNA, the CDR3 is TGTGCCAGCAGACCAGGACAGAATCAGCCCCAGCATTTT. This sequence encodes CASRPGQNQPQHF. The gene calls are TRBV27 and TRBJ1-5, with D maybe TRBD1 (6 bases). V dropped 6 bases and J dropped 4 bases, with 10 bases sitting between them. The CDR3 has 13 residues. The germline V gene encodes CDR1 MNHEY and CDR2 SMNVEV (reference sequence).

This clone was found once. The chain joins TRBV9 to TRBJ1-1, with D tentatively TRBD1 (6 bases). Trimming took off 6 bases at V and 6 bases at J, with 18 bases between the two ends. CDR1 is SGDLS and CDR2 is YYNGEE in the germline V gene. The CDR3 has 14 residues. CDR3 nucleotides: TGTGCCAGCAACAACGGGGCCGGGGGCGCTGAAGCTTTCTTT. Amino acid sequence: CASNNGAGGAEAFF.

The chain couples TRBV27 to TRBJ1-2; TRBD1 matches 8 bases. Germline CDR1 is MNHEY and CDR2 is SMNVEV (reference sequence). Germline trimming cut 6 bases from V and 2 bases from J; bases unmatched to any gene: 8. The CDR3 sequence is 15 residues long. CDR3 amino acids: CASRPLGQGNYGYTF. CDR3 DNA sequence: TGTGCCAGCAGACCCCTCGGACAGGGAAACTATGGCTACACCTTC.

The chain is built from TRBV14 and TRBJ2-3; 8 bases are shared with TRBD2. In germline, CDR1 is SGHDN, CDR2 FVKESK. The CDR3 is made up of 15 amino acids. Trimming took 4 bases from V and 5 from J; bases not matched to a gene: 8. CDR3 sequence: CASSLTRGGQDTQYF. The CDR3 DNA reads TGTGCCAGCAGCCTCACCCGGGGGGGGCAAGATACGCAGTATTTT.

The chain joins TRBV30 to TRBJ1-1; D gene unclear. The V end lost 4 bases, the J end lost 7 bases, and 13 bases lay between the germline ends. The CDR3 runs to 12 residues. The germline V gene encodes CDR1 GTSNPN and CDR2 SVGIG (reference sequence). CDR3 sequence: CAWNPHKGEAFF. Written as DNA, the CDR3 is TGTGCCTGGAACCCCCATAAAGGTGAAGCTTTCTTT.

The chain joins TRBV11-2 to TRBJ2-7, with a tentative D call TRBD1 (6 bases). The CDR3 length is 15 residues. The ends were cut back, 5 bases at V and 6 bases at J, with 20 bases in the middle. Germline CDR1 SGHAT, CDR2 FQNNGV. CDR3 loop: CASSPAWGRSGEQYF. CDR3 DNA: TGTGCCAGCAGCCCTGCGTGGGGGCGAAGTGGCGAGCAGTACTTC.

The chain is built from TRBV6-1 and TRBJ1-5; D not certain. This CDR3 comprises 13 residues. V was clipped by 8 bases and J by 4 bases, with 12 bases between them. The V gene's germline CDR1 is MNHNS and CDR2 SASEGT. The DNA for the CDR3 is TGTGCCAGCCAGACCCACGAAAATCAGCCCCAGCATTTT. This codes for CASQTHENQPQHF.

This clone was seen only once. The V gene is TRBV4-2, the J gene TRBJ1-5; 9 nucleotides line up with TRBD1. CDR1 is LGHNA and CDR2 is YNFKEQ in the germline V gene. Trimming cost V 0 bases and J 4 bases; bases outside gene matches: 7. The CDR3 covers 17 residues. This chain's CDR3 is CASSQDRLGQGNQPQHF. CDR3 nucleotide sequence: TGTGCCAGCAGCCAAGATAGGCTCGGACAGGGGAATCAGCCCCAGCATTTT.

This clone was picked up a small number of times. The chain couples TRBV2 to TRBJ2-3; unclear D gene. The CDR3 covers 11 residues. Germline CDR1 is SNHLY and CDR2 is FYNNEI. The V end lost 8 bases, the J end lost 5 bases, and 8 bases lay between the germline ends. For the CDR3, the DNA is TGTGCCAGCTGTACGGTAGATACGCAGTATTTT. It codes for CASCTVDTQYF.

The genes are TRBV21-1 and TRBJ2-7; TRBD2 is the table's D call and was not checked against the DNA. TRBV21-1 is labeled a pseudogene. CDR3 size: 12 residues. CDR3 sequence: CASSLSTEEQYF. CDR3 nucleotide sequence: TGTGCCAGCAGCCTCAGCACGGAGGAGCAGTACTTC.

This clone showed up just once. The chain joins TRBV19 to TRBJ1-5, with D maybe TRBD1 (5 bases). The CDR3 length is 16 residues. Germline values: CDR1 LNHDA, CDR2 SQIVND (reference sequence). V lost 3 bases to trimming and J lost 5 bases, with 17 bases between them. CDR3 nucleotides: TGTGCCAGTAGTATTTTCAGGGCCGCTGCCCATCAGCCCCAGCATTTT. Its protein product is CASSIFRAAAHQPQHF.

The chain combines TRBV15 with TRBJ2-7; weak D call: TRBD1 (6 bases). The CDR3 totals 15 residues. Trimming stripped 3 bases from V and 2 bases from J, with 14 bases between. The V gene's germline CDR1 is LNHNV and CDR2 YYDKDF (reference sequence). This CDR3 reads CATSSSRTATYEQYF. The CDR3 DNA is TGTGCCACCAGCAGCTCTAGGACAGCTACCTACGAGCAGTACTTC.

V and J are TRBV10-3 and TRBJ2-1; D is ambiguous. The CDR3 has 11 residues. Germline values: CDR1 ENHRY, CDR2 SYGVKD. Trimming pared 11 bases from V and 6 bases from J, leaving 11 bases between. The CDR3 loop reads CASRWANEQFF. CDR3 nucleotide sequence: TGTGCCTCTAGGTGGGCCAATGAGCAGTTCTTC.

The V call is TRBV7-2, the J call TRBJ2-7; TRBD2 agrees at 10 bases. Trimming at V came to 1 base and at J to 3 bases, leaving 3 bases not matched to a gene. CDR3 length equals 15 residues. The germline gives CDR1 SGHTA, CDR2 FQGNSA. The CDR3 DNA reads TGTGCCAGCAGCTTAGGTCCTAGCGGGAGCTACGAGCAGTACTTC. Its translation: CASSLGPSGSYEQYF.

This clone was detected once. V is TRBV2 and J is TRBJ1-5; D not certain. The CDR3 is 15 amino acids. Germline CDR1 SNHLY, CDR2 FYNNEI. Trimming cost V 4 bases and J 4 bases, with 14 bases left between them. CDR3 coding DNA: TGTGCCAGCAGTGTGGACTCCCGCCAAAATCAGCCCCAGCATTTT. This sequence encodes CASSVDSRQNQPQHF.

This chain connects TRBV7-2 to TRBJ2-3; the match to TRBD2 covers 16 bases. CDR1 and CDR2 (germline): SGHTA, FQGNSA. Trimming cost V 4 bases and J 4 bases; bases outside gene matches: 5. CDR3 length equals 17 residues. This CDR3 reads CASSSGTSGRASDTQYF. The CDR3 DNA is TGTGCCAGCAGCTCCGGGACTAGCGGGAGGGCCTCAGATACGCAGTATTTT.

The chain has TRBV15 and TRBJ2-1; D remains ambiguous. Trimming took 9 bases from V and 8 from J, leaving 11 bases between them. The length of the CDR3 is 11 residues. CDR1 and CDR2 (germline): LNHNV, YYDKDF (reference sequence). The CDR3 coding sequence is TGTGCCACAGCCATGAGCGATGAGCAGTTCTTC. Translating gives CATAMSDEQFF.